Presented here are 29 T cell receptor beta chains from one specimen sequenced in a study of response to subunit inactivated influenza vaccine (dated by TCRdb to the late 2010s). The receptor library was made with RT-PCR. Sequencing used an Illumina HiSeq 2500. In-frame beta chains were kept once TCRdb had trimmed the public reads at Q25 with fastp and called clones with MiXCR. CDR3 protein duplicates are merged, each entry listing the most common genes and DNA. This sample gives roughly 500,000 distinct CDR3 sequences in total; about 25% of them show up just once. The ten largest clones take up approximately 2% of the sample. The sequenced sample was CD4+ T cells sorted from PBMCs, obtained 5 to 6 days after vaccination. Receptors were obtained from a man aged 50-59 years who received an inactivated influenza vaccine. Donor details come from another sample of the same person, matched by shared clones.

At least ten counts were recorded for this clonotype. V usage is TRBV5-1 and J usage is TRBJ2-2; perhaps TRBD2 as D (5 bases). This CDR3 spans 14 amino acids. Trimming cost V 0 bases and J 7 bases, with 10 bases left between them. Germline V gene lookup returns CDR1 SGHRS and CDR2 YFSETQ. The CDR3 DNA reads TGCGCCAGCAGCTTGGGCTTGAGGGACGGGGAGCTGTTTTTT. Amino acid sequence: CASSLGLRDGELFF.

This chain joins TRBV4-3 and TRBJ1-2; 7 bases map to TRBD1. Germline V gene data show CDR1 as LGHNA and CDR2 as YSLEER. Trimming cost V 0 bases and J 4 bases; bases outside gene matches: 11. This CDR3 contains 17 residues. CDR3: CASSQDLPRDSGYGYTF. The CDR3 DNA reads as TGCGCCAGCAGCCAAGATCTCCCCCGGGACAGCGGCTATGGCTACACCTTC.

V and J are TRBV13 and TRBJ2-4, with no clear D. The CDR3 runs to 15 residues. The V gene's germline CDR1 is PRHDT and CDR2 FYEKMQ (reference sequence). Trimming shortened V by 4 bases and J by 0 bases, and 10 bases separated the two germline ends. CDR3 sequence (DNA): TGTGCCAGCAGCTCCCCCGGTCTAGCCAAAAACATTCAGTACTTC. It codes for CASSSPGLAKNIQYF.

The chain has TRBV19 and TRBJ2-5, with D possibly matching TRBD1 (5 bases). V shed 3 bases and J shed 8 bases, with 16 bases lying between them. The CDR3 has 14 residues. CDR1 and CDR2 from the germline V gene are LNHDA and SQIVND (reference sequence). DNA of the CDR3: TGTGCCAGTAGTATTAAGGGCAGGGAAACCACCCAGTACTTC. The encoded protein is CASSIKGRETTQYF.

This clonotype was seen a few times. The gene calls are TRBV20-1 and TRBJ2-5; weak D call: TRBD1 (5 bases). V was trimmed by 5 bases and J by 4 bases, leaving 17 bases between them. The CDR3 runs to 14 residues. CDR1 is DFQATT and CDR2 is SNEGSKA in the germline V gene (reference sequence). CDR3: CSAQAGFLIETQYF. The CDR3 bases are TGCAGTGCTCAAGCAGGGTTTCTTATAGAGACCCAGTACTTC.

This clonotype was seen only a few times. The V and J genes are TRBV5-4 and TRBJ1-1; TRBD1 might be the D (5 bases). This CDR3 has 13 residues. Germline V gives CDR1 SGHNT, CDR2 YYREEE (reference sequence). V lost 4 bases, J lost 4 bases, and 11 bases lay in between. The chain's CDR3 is CASSTQGSTEAFF. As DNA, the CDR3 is TGTGCCAGCAGCACCCAGGGTAGCACTGAAGCTTTCTTT.

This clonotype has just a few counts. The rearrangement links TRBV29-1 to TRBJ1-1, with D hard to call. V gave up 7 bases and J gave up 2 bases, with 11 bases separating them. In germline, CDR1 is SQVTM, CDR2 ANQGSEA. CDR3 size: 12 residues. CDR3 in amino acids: CSATKSNTEAFF. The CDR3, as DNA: TGCAGCGCCACCAAGAGTAACACTGAAGCTTTCTTT.

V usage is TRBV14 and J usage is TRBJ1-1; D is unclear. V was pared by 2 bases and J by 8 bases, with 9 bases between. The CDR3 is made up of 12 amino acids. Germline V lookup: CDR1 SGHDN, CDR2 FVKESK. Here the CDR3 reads CASSQHGLEAFF. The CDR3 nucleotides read TGTGCCAGCAGCCAACACGGCCTCGAAGCTTTCTTT.

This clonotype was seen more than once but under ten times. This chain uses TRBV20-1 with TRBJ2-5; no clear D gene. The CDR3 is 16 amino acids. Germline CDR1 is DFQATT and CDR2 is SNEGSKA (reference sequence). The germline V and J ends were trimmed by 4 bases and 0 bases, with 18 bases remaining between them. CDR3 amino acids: CSAMVAGPPHQETQYF. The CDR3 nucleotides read TGCAGTGCTATGGTGGCCGGGCCCCCTCACCAAGAGACCCAGTACTTC.

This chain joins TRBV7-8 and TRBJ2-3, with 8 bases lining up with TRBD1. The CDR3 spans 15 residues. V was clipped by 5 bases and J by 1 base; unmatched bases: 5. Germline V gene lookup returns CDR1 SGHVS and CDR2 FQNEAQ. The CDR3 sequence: CASSIGQGRTDTQYF. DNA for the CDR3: TGTGCCAGCAGCATAGGACAGGGCCGCACAGATACGCAGTATTTT. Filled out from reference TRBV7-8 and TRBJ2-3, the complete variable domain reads GAGVSQSPRYKVAKRGQDVALRCDPISGHVSLFWYQQALGQGPEFLTYFQNEAQLDKSGLPSDRFFAERPEGSVSTLKIQRTQQEDSAVYLCASSIGQGRTDTQYFGPGTRLTVL.

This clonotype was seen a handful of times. The CDR3 reads CATATSGGTSTDTQYF. In DNA, the CDR3 is TGTGCCACCGCGACTAGCGGGGGCACTAGCACAGATACGCAGTATTTT. The V call is TRBV10-3, the J call TRBJ2-3; 12 positions match TRBD2. Germline lookup yields CDR1 ENHRY and CDR2 SYGVKD. This CDR3 is 16 amino acids long. V trimming: 10 bases; J trimming: 0 bases; junction bases outside the gene matches: 8.

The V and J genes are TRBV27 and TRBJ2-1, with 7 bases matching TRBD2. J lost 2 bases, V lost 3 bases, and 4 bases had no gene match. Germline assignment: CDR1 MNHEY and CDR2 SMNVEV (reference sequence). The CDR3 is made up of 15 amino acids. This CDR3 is CASSFNGLAYNEQFF. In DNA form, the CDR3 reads TGTGCCAGCAGTTTTAACGGACTAGCCTACAATGAGCAGTTCTTC.

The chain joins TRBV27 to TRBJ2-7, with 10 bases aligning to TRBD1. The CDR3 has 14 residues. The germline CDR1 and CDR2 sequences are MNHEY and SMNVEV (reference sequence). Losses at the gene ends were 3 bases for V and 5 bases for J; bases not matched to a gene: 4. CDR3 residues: CASSLDRGSNEQYF. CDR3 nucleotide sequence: TGTGCCAGCAGTTTGGACAGGGGGTCTAACGAGCAGTACTTC.

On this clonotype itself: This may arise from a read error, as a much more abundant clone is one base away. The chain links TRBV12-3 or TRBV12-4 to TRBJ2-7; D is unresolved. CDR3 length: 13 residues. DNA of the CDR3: TGTGCCAGCAGTTTGGGCAGCTCCTACAAGCAGTACTTC. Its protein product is CASSLGSSYKQYF.

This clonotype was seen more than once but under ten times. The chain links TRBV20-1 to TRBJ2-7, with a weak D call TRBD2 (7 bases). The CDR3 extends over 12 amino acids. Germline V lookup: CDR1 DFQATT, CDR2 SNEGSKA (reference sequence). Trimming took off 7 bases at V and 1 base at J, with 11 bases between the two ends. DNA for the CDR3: TGCAGTGGCGGGGGCCGTTCCTACGAGCAGTACTTC. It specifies CSGGGRSYEQYF.

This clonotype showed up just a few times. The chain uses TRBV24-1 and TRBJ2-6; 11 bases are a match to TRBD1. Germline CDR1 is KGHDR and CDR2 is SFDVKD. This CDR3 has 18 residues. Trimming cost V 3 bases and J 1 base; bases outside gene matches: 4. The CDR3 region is CATSDRTGGYSGANVLTF. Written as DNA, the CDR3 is TGTGCCACCAGTGATCGGACAGGGGGCTATTCTGGGGCCAACGTCCTGACTTTC.

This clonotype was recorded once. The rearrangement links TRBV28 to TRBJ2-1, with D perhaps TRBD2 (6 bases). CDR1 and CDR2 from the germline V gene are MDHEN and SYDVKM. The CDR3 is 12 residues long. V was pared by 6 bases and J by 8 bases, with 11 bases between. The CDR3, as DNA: TGTGCCAGCAGATCCGGGACTTATGAGCAGTTCTTC. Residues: CASRSGTYEQFF.

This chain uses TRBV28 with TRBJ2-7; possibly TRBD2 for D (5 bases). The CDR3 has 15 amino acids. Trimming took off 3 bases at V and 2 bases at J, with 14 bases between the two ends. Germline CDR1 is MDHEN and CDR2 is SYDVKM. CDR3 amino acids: CASSFKDGGAYEQYF. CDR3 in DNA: TGTGCCAGCAGTTTCAAGGACGGAGGAGCCTACGAGCAGTACTTC.

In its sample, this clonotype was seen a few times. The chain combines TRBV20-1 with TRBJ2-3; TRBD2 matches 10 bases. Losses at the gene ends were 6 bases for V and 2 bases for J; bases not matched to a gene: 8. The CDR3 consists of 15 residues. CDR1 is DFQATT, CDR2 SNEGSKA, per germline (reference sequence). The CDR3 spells CSASRTSGDTDTQYF. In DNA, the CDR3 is TGCAGTGCCTCGCGGACTAGCGGAGACACAGATACGCAGTATTTT.

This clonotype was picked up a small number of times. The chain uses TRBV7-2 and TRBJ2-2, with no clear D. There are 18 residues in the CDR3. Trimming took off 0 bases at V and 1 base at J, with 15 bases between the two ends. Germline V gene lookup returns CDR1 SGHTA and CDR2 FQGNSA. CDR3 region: CASSLASLGRVNTGELFF. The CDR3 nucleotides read TGTGCCAGCAGCTTAGCTAGCTTGGGCCGCGTGAACACCGGGGAGCTGTTTTTT.

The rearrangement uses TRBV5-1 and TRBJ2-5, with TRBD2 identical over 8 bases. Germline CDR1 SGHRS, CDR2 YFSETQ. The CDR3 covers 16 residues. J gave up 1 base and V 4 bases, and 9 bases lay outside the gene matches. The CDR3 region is CASSPRLSGGQETQYF. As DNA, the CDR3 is TGCGCCAGCAGCCCCCGGTTAAGCGGGGGCCAAGAGACCCAGTACTTC.

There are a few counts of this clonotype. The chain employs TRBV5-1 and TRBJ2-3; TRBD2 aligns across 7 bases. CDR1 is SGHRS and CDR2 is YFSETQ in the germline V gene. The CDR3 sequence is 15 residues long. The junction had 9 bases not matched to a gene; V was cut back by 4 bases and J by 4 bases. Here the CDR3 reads CASSRMAGEADTQYF. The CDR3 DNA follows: TGCGCCAGCAGCCGAATGGCGGGGGAGGCAGATACGCAGTATTTT.

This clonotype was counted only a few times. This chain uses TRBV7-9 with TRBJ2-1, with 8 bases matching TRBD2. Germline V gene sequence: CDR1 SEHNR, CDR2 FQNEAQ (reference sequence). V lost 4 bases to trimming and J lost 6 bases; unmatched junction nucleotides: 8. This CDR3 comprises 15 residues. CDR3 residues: CASSSGSGIANEQFF. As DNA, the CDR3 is TGTGCCAGCAGCTCGGGTAGCGGGATCGCCAATGAGCAGTTCTTC. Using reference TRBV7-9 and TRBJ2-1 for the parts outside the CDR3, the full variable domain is DTGVSQNPRHKITKRGQNVTFRCDPISEHNRLYWYRQTLGQGPEFLTYFQNEAQLEKSRLLSDRFSAERPKGSFSTLEIQRTEQGDSAMYLCASSSGSGIANEQFFGPGTRLTVL.

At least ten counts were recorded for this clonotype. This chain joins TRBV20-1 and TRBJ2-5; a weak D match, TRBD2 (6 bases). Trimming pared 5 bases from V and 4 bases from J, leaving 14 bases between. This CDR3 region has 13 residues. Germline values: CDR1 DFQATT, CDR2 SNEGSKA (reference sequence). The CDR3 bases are TGCAGTGCTCGTACGACTAGGGGAGAGACCCAGTACTTC. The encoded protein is CSARTTRGETQYF.

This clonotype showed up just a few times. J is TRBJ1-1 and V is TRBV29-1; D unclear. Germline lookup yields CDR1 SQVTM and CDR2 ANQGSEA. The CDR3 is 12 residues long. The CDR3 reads CAISGLNTEAFF. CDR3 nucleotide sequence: TGCGCTATATCGGGCTTAAACACTGAAGCTTTCTTT. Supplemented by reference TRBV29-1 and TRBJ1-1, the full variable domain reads SAVISQKPSRDICQRGTSLTIQCQVDSQVTMMFWYRQQPGQSLTLIATANQGSEATYESGFVIDKFPISRPNLTFSTLTVSNMSPEDSSIYLCAISGLNTEAFFGQGTRLTVV.

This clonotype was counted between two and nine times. The CDR3 bases are TGCAGTGCTAGCGGTCTTATGAATGAGCAGTTCTTC. Translated, it gives CSASGLMNEQFF. The chain is built from TRBV20-1 and TRBJ2-1; the D is unclear. The length of the CDR3 is 12 residues. Trimming cost V 3 bases and J 7 bases, with 10 bases left between them. CDR1 is DFQATT, CDR2 SNEGSKA, per germline (reference sequence).

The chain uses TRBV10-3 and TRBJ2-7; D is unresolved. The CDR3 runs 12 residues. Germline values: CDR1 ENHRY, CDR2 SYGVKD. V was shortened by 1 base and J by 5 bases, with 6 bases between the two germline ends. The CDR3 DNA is TGTGCCATCAGTGAGTTCGCGGACGAGCAGTACTTC. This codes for CAISEFADEQYF.

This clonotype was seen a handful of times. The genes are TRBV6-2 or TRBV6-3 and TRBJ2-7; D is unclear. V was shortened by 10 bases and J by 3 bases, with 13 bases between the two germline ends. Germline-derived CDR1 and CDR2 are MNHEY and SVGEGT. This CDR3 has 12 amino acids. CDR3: CATSLMGYEQYF. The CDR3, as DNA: TGTGCCACCAGCCTTATGGGCTACGAGCAGTACTTC.

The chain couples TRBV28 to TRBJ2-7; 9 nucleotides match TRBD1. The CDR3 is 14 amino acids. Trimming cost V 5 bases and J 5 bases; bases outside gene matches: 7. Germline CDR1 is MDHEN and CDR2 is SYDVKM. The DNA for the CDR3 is TGTGCCAGCAGTCCATTCCGACAGGGGGACGAGCAGTACTTC. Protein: CASSPFRQGDEQYF.